This TCR beta chain was obtained from a study of blood T cells in healthy people across ages. The overall study: Capturing about one barcoded beta molecule per two T cells was achieved by template switching.

With a J-beta primer mix and a sample-barcoded 5' primer, a second PCR ran 7 to 11 cycles. TCRdb independently ran MiXCR on the 5' RACE reads; one entry per CDR3 protein. The sample gives approximately 830,000 distinct CDR3 sequences, approximately 59% of which show up once; 25% to 35% is in the top ten. From germline, CDR1 is DFQATT and CDR2 SNEGSKA (reference sequence). This CDR3 comprises 17 residues. V was pared by 0 bases and J by 0 bases, with 12 bases between. The TCR comes from a young man in good health. The gene calls are TRBV20-1 and TRBJ2-6; D perhaps matches TRBD2 (5 bases). Sequencing used blood. For the CDR3, the DNA is TGCAGTGCTAGAGATGGACTTGAACACTCTGGGGCCAACGTCCTGACTTTC. Protein sequence: CSARDGLEHSGANVLTF.